This T cell receptor beta chain appears in the sequencing data of a study of T-cell memory formation after mild COVID-19. Study-level background: Largely, the TCR clusters proved donor specific.

TCRdb re-called the 5' RACE reads with MiXCR, one entry per CDR3 protein. The sample holds fewer than 200,000 distinct CDR3 sequences; roughly a fifth are singletons and the top ten take roughly 23%. J gave up 4 bases and V 5 bases, and 9 bases lay outside the gene matches. CDR3 length equals 15 residues. Germline V gene data show CDR1 as SEHNR and CDR2 as FQNEAQ (reference sequence). Sample: PBMCs or a T cell subset sorted from them (not recorded which). This receptor was taken from an adult woman who had mild COVID-19 (a few samples of this study predate the infection). Cell type and time point are not known. V gene TRBV7-9 combines with J gene TRBJ2-7; 9 bases line up with TRBD2. In nucleotides, the CDR3 is TGTGCCAGCAGCCCACCCATGAGCGGGAGGTACGAGCAGTACTTC. Its translation: CASSPPMSGRYEQYF. Drawing the rest from reference TRBV7-9 and TRBJ2-7, the complete variable domain is DTGVSQNPRHKITKRGQNVTFRCDPISEHNRLYWYRQTLGQGPEFLTYFQNEAQLEKSRLLSDRFSAERPKGSFSTLEIQRTEQGDSAMYLCASSPPMSGRYEQYFGPGTRLTVT.